This T cell receptor (beta chain) was retrieved from a study of cytomegalovirus exposure and HLA in healthy donors. CDR3 length: 14 amino acids. Trimming removed 1 base from V and 4 bases from J, with 10 bases in between. Germline-derived CDR1 and CDR2 are MGHRA and YSYEKL. Primers included in the PCR were 60 Vbeta and 13 Jbeta primers. Per the authors' pipeline: Approximately 79 million unique TCR beta chains, roughly 11 million of them shared, were counted by a later analysis. Generated by immunoSEQ multiplex PCR, the TCRdb table keeps only in-frame clones and is missing some. The V and J calls and the clone size are those of that table, but D and trimming were determined from the DNA. The sample shows roughly 140,000 clones, 82% of them seen only once.

The sequence derives from a woman in her forties or fifties in good health and CMV-seropositive. This chain connects TRBV4-1 to TRBJ1-2, with D possibly matching TRBD1 (5 bases). Sequencing was carried out using PBMCs. This chain's CDR3 is CASSQVGGIYGYTF. For the CDR3, the DNA is TGCGCCAGCAGCCAAGTCGGGGGGATCTATGGCTACACCTTC.